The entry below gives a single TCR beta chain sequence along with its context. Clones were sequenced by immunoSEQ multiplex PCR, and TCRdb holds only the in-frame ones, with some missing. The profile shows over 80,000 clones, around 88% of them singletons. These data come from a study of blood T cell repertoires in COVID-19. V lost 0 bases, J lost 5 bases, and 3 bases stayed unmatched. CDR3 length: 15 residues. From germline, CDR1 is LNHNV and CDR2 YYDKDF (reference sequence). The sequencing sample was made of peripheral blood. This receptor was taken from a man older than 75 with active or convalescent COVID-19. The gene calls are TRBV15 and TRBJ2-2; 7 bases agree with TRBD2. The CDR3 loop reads CATSRDGLVTGELFF. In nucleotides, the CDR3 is TGTGCCACCAGCAGAGATGGACTAGTGACCGGGGAGCTGTTTTTT. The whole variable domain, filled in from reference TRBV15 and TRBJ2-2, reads DAMVIQNPRYQVTQFGKPVTLSCSQTLNHNVMYWYQQKSSQAPKLLFHYYDKDFNNEADTPDNFQSRRPNTSFCFLDIRSPGLGDTAMYLCATSRDGLVTGELFFGEGSRLTVL.